A selection of T cell receptor beta chains follows, all from one sample in a study of beta chain features in type 1 diabetes. The repertoire was sequenced with immunoSEQ multiplex PCR; TCRdb's copy has only in-frame clones and lacks some. Of roughly 400,000 clones detected, less than 15% appear once; the ten largest clones hold 0.019%. The specimen sequenced was naive CD4+ T cells from blood. Receptors originate from a woman aged 18-29 years in good health. CDR3s include the opening cysteine and the closing phenylalanine or tryptophan. A D gene is named only where the DNA matches it firmly. Size values are once, few and many counts, or a class for expanded clones, and some rows have none.

len: 16
v_gene: TRBV7-3
j_gene: TRBJ2-1
abundance: few
d_gene: TRBD2
CDR3nt: TGTGCCAGCAGCCTCGCCCCGGGACTAGCTGGGAATGAGCAGTTCTTC
CDR3aa: CASSLAPGLAGNEQFF

len: 13
v_gene: TRBV7-3
j_gene: TRBJ2-7
abundance: few
d_gene: TRBD1
CDR3nt: TGTGCCAGCAGCCCGGACAGGGTAGGGGAGCAGTACTTC
CDR3aa: CASSPDRVGEQYF

len: 14
v_gene: TRBV4-1
j_gene: TRBJ1-5
abundance: .
d_gene: TRBD1
CDR3nt: TGCGCCAGCAGCCAAGCGGGACAGGGATCTACCCAGCATTTT
CDR3aa: CASSQAGQGSTQHF

len: 15
v_gene: TRBV7-2
j_gene: TRBJ2-7
abundance: .
d_gene: TRBD1
CDR3nt: TGTGCCAGCAGCTTGGGACAGGGGGCTTTCTACGAGCAGTACTTC
CDR3aa: CASSLGQGAFYEQYF

len: 12
v_gene: TRBV29-1
j_gene: TRBJ1-4
abundance: .
d_gene: .
CDR3nt: TGCAGCGTTGCCCTACCAGGTGAAAAACTGTTTTTT
CDR3aa: CSVALPGEKLFF

len: 14
v_gene: TRBV5-6
j_gene: TRBJ1-1
abundance: .
d_gene: .
CDR3nt: TGTGCCAGCATACTACGGGGGAGGGAGACTGAAGCTTTCTTT
CDR3aa: CASILRGRETEAFF

len: 14
v_gene: TRBV28
j_gene: TRBJ2-7
abundance: few
d_gene: TRBD1
CDR3nt: TGTGCCAGCAGTACGACAGGGACGAGGAACGAGCAGTACTTC
CDR3aa: CASSTTGTRNEQYF

len: 17
v_gene: TRBV7-9
j_gene: TRBJ2-7
abundance: few
d_gene: .
CDR3nt: TGTGCCAGCAGCTTGGCCCCCCAGGCCTCGAGCTCCTACGAGCAGTACTTC
CDR3aa: CASSLAPQASSSYEQYF

len: 16
v_gene: TRBV28
j_gene: TRBJ2-3
abundance: few
d_gene: TRBD2
CDR3nt: TGTGCCAGCAGTACGTTGAGTAGCGGGAGCGGAGATACGCAGTATTTT
CDR3aa: CASSTLSSGSGDTQYF

len: 11
v_gene: TRBV11-1
j_gene: TRBJ2-5
abundance: few
d_gene: .
CDR3nt: TGTGCCAGCAGCTTGTCGAGCGGCCAGTACTTC
CDR3aa: CASSLSSGQYF

len: 14
v_gene: TRBV6-4
j_gene: TRBJ2-3
abundance: few
d_gene: TRBD2
CDR3nt: TGTGCCAGCAGACCTAGCGGGTACACAGATACGCAGTATTTT
CDR3aa: CASRPSGYTDTQYF

len: 16
v_gene: TRBV14
j_gene: TRBJ2-7
abundance: few
d_gene: .
CDR3nt: TGTGCCAGCAGCCCTAGGGACTGGAACAAACGGGACGAGCAGTACTTC
CDR3aa: CASSPRDWNKRDEQYF

len: 16
v_gene: TRBV4-2
j_gene: TRBJ2-7
abundance: .
d_gene: TRBD1
CDR3nt: TGTGCCAGCAGCCAGGTAGCGGACAGGGGGCCCTATATCATATACTTC
CDR3aa: CASSQVADRGPYIIYF

len: 13
v_gene: TRBV29-1
j_gene: TRBJ2-1
abundance: few
d_gene: TRBD2
CDR3nt: TGCAGCGTTGGACTAGCTAGCGACAATGAGCAGTTCTTC
CDR3aa: CSVGLASDNEQFF

len: 14
v_gene: TRBV15
j_gene: TRBJ2-7
abundance: .
d_gene: .
CDR3nt: TGTGCCACCAGCAGAGTGGAGGGGCCCTACGAGCAGTACTTC
CDR3aa: CATSRVEGPYEQYF

len: 14
v_gene: TRBV7-6
j_gene: TRBJ2-1
abundance: .
d_gene: .
CDR3nt: TGTGCCAGCAGCCCTCGGACTGGGTACAATGAGCAGTTCTTC
CDR3aa: CASSPRTGYNEQFF

len: 17
v_gene: TRBV19
j_gene: TRBJ2-5
abundance: few
d_gene: TRBD2
CDR3nt: TGTGCCAGTAGTAACCACTTACTAGCGGGAGGTTCAGAGACCCAGTACTTC
CDR3aa: CASSNHLLAGGSETQYF

len: 13
v_gene: TRBV7-2
j_gene: TRBJ2-2
abundance: .
d_gene: .
CDR3nt: TGTGCCGCAGGGACTTCTAGCACCGGGGAGCTGTTTTTT
CDR3aa: CAAGTSSTGELFF

len: 15
v_gene: TRBV11-2
j_gene: TRBJ2-1
abundance: .
d_gene: TRBD2
CDR3nt: TGTGCCAGCAGCTCTGGACTAGCGGCATACAATGAGCAGTTCTTC
CDR3aa: CASSSGLAAYNEQFF

len: 15
v_gene: TRBV4-3
j_gene: TRBJ2-2
abundance: .
d_gene: .
CDR3nt: TGCGCCAGCAGCCAAATGTGGGAGCTTGGCGGGGAGCTGTTTTTT
CDR3aa: CASSQMWELGGELFF

len: 15
v_gene: TRBV5-6
j_gene: TRBJ2-1
abundance: few
d_gene: .
CDR3nt: TGTGCCAGCAGCTTGGTGGCGGGGAACTACAATGAGCAGTTCTTC
CDR3aa: CASSLVAGNYNEQFF

len: 15
v_gene: TRBV19
j_gene: TRBJ2-1
abundance: few
d_gene: .
CDR3nt: TGTGCCAGTAGTATCTACAGCCCAAACTCCAATGAGCAGTTCTTC
CDR3aa: CASSIYSPNSNEQFF

len: 11
v_gene: TRBV20-1
j_gene: TRBJ2-3
abundance: few
d_gene: .
CDR3nt: TGCAGTGGGGGGCCCGCAGATACGCAGTATTTT
CDR3aa: CSGGPADTQYF

len: 17
v_gene: TRBV15
j_gene: TRBJ2-1
abundance: .
d_gene: TRBD2
CDR3nt: TGTGCCACCAGCAGAGAAACCGGGACTAGCGGGAGCAATGAGCAGTTCTTC
CDR3aa: CATSRETGTSGSNEQFF

len: 11
v_gene: TRBV6-1
j_gene: TRBJ1-2
abundance: few
d_gene: .
CDR3nt: TGTGCCAGCAGGGACAGTAGGAGCTACACCTTC
CDR3aa: CASRDSRSYTF

len: 12
v_gene: TRBV5-1
j_gene: TRBJ1-2
abundance: few
d_gene: .
CDR3nt: TGCGCCAGCAAACAGGGAGGGGATGGCTACACCTTC
CDR3aa: CASKQGGDGYTF

len: 17
v_gene: TRBV19
j_gene: TRBJ1-4
abundance: few
d_gene: .
CDR3nt: TGTGCCAGTAGTATCTACACTGGACAGTCACCTAATGAAAAACTGTTTTTT
CDR3aa: CASSIYTGQSPNEKLFF

len: 11
v_gene: TRBV30
j_gene: TRBJ2-1
abundance: few
d_gene: .
CDR3nt: TGTGCCTGGAGCCAGGGAAATGAGCAGTTCTTC
CDR3aa: CAWSQGNEQFF

len: 13
v_gene: TRBV4-3
j_gene: TRBJ2-5
abundance: .
d_gene: .
CDR3nt: TGCGCCAGCAGCCAAGGGAGCGGAGAGACCCAGTACTTC
CDR3aa: CASSQGSGETQYF

len: 15
v_gene: TRBV28
j_gene: TRBJ1-2
abundance: .
d_gene: .
CDR3nt: TGTGCCAGCAGTCCCGGACTGAAACGGAACTATGGCTACACCTTC
CDR3aa: CASSPGLKRNYGYTF

len: 15
v_gene: TRBV28
j_gene: TRBJ2-2
abundance: .
d_gene: TRBD2
CDR3nt: TGTGCCAGCAGTGAGACTAGCCCGGTTCCCGGGGAGCTGTTTTTT
CDR3aa: CASSETSPVPGELFF

len: 19
v_gene: TRBV7-8
j_gene: TRBJ2-6
abundance: few
d_gene: TRBD2
CDR3nt: TGTGCCAGCAGTACAGTGCCGTGGCGGGAGCCCTCTGGGGCCAACGTCCTGACTTTC
CDR3aa: CASSTVPWREPSGANVLTF

len: 14
v_gene: TRBV5-1
j_gene: TRBJ2-5
abundance: .
d_gene: .
CDR3nt: TGCGCCAGCAGCTTGGTGGGGCAGAGGGAGACCCAGTACTTC
CDR3aa: CASSLVGQRETQYF

len: 15
v_gene: TRBV5-5
j_gene: TRBJ1-1
abundance: .
d_gene: .
CDR3nt: TGTGCCAGCAGCTTGGCCGGCAGGCTGAACACTGAAGCTTTCTTT
CDR3aa: CASSLAGRLNTEAFF